The source of this T cell receptor beta chain is a study of a mutant IDH1 vaccine in newly diagnosed glioma. Across the study: Antecedent treatment encompassed radiotherapy, temozolomide, or their combination; the majority received both. Visit V12 was scheduled at week 35 and visit V13 at week 47.

The germline CDR1 and CDR2 sequences are MGHRA and YSYEKL. The CDR3 is made up of 17 amino acids. Trimming cost V 0 bases and J 0 bases, with 12 bases left between them. Of note for this clone: What it binds is unknown.

Time point specified: week 35, safety follow-up. Vaccination comprised doses that each held 300 ug of mutant IDH1 20-mer peptide, plus topical imiquimod. Method: immunoSEQ multiplex PCR; TCRdb's copy keeps in-frame clones and lacks some. The repertoire includes approximately 45,000 clones, 88% of them detected once, and under 7.5% sits in the top ten. The input for sequencing was PBMCs, taken from a glioma patient whose treatment included an IDH1 peptide vaccine. This receptor was taken from a woman aged 40 to 50 with glioma. The chain joins TRBV4-1 to TRBJ2-1, with TRBD2 as a possible D gene (6 bases). For the CDR3, the DNA is TGCGCCAGCAGCCAAGATTTTAGCGGTAGCTCCTACAATGAGCAGTTCTTC. It is translated as CASSQDFSGSSYNEQFF.